The T cell receptor beta chain described here comes from a study of blood T cell repertoires in COVID-19. Germline CDR1 is LNHDA and CDR2 is SQIVND (reference sequence). This CDR3 has 11 amino acids. Trimming cost V 6 bases and J 1 base, with 4 bases left between them. The repertoire was sequenced with immunoSEQ multiplex PCR; TCRdb's copy has only in-frame clones and lacks some. The table lists fewer than 600,000 clones, roughly 90% of them singletons. This TCR was sampled from a middle-aged woman who had recovered from COVID-19. This rearrangement joins TRBV19 to TRBJ2-7; unclear D gene. The sample consisted of PBMCs or T cells enriched from blood (not recorded which). The CDR3 protein is CASSQSYEQYF. The CDR3 DNA reads as TGTGCCAGTAGCCAGTCCTACGAGCAGTACTTC.